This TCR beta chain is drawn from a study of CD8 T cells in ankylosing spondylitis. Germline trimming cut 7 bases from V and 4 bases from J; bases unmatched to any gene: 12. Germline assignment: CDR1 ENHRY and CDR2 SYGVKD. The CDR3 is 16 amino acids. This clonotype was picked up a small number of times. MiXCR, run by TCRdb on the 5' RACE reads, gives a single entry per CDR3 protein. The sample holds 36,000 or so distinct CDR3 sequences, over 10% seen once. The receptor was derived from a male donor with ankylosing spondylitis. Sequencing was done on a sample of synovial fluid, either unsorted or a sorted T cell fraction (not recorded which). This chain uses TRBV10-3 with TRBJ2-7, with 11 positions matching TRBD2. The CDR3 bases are TGTGCCATCACAGCTAGCGGGAGGTCCTCGGGGTACGAGCAGTACTTC. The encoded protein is CAITASGRSSGYEQYF.